These T cell receptor beta chains were read from a single sample in a study of tumor-infiltrating lymphocytes in oesophageal squamous cell carcinoma. Via MiXCR, TCRdb re-called the PCR reads, giving one row per CDR3 protein. The sample includes around 14,000 distinct CDR3 sequences, about half of them seen just once. The source material was esophageal tumor tissue. Receptors originate from a male donor with esophageal squamous cell carcinoma. CDR3s include the opening cysteine and the closing phenylalanine or tryptophan. The order of the fields is J gene, V gene, CDR3 protein.

- | TRBV6-9 | CASSSWFNEQFF
TRBJ1-5 | TRBV24-1 | CATSDPRQGSNQPQHF
- | TRBV28 | CATPGQQFF
- | TRBV7-2 | CASSESGQASYEQYF
TRBJ2-3 | TRBV12-3/TRBV12-4 | CASSSGTLSTDTQYF
- | TRBV7-2 | CASSRDRTQETQYF
TRBJ2-7 | TRBV6-1 | CASSYRGLTYEQYF
TRBJ2-5 | TRBV7-8 | CASSLAGLAGGKETQYF
TRBJ2-5 | TRBV7-3 | CASSGDRGGIETQYF
TRBJ1-1 | TRBV2 | CASGKEGRTEAFF
- | TRBV4-2 | CASSPGLWGSNEQYF
- | TRBV7-8 | CASSLRQNQGEQYF
TRBJ2-1 | TRBV7-3 | CASSLERIQYNEQFF
- | TRBV5-6 | CASSHRDRHSYEQYF
- | TRBV6-1 | CASSGTVLGDQPQHF
- | TRBV7-2 | CASSPDSTNYNEQFF
TRBJ2-5 | TRBV10-3 | CAISDRGAETQYF
- | TRBV6-6 | CASSYSQNNEQFF
TRBJ2-5 | TRBV7-3 | CASSPAGSGEQYF
TRBJ1-4 | TRBV5-3 | CASSAGLTNEKLFF
TRBJ2-1 | TRBV7-3 | CASSLGGYYNEQFF
TRBJ1-5 | TRBV24-1 | CATSDLSINQPQHF
TRBJ2-3 | TRBV7-3 | CASSSTGINTDTQYF
- | TRBV7-2 | CASSSRVGTVETQYF
TRBJ2-1 | TRBV7-3 | CASSLTASSGRGDEQFF
TRBJ2-3 | TRBV7-3 | CASSLNGGRAGTDTQYF
- | TRBV11-3 | CASSFTSGNEQFF
- | TRBV7-2 | CASSLAYAGLAFGNEQFF
TRBJ2-1 | TRBV10-3 | CAISLAGENNEQFF
- | TRBV5-3 | CASSPVSARDNEQFF
TRBJ2-5 | TRBV7-3 | CASSYLAGAQETQYF
TRBJ1-2 | TRBV18 | CASSPGGGYGYTF
- | TRBV6-1 | CASSSDGTPGGRQYF
- | TRBV7-6 | CASSLSGLSVNEQFF
- | TRBV7-2 | CASSRGGRSYEQYF
TRBJ2-1 | TRBV7-9 | CASSLGLARYNEQFF